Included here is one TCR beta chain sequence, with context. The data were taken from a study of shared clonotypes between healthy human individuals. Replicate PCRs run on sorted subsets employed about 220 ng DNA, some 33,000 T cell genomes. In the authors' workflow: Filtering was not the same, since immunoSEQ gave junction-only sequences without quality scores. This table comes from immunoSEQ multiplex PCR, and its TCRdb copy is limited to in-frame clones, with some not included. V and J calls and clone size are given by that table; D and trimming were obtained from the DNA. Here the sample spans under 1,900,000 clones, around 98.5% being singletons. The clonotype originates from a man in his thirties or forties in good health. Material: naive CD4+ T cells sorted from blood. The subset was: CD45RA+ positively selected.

CDR3: CAIRGRDGEYYEQYF. The DNA for the CDR3 is TGTGCCATCAGGGGACGGGACGGAGAATACTACGAGCAGTACTTC. This chain links TRBV10-3 with TRBJ2-7; D possibly matches TRBD1 or TRBD2 (5 bases each). Trimming removed 6 bases from V and 3 bases from J, with 18 bases in between. CDR1 and CDR2 (germline): ENHRY, SYGVKD. This CDR3 contains 15 residues.